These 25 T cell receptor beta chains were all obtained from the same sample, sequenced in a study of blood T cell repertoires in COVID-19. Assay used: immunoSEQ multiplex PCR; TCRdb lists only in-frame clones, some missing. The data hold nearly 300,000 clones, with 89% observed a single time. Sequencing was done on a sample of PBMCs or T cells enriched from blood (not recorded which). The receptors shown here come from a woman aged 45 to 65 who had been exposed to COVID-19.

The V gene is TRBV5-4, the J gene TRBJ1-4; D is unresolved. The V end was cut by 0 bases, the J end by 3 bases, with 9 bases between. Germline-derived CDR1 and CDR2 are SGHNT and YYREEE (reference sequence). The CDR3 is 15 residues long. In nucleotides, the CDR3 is TGTGCCAGCAGCTTGGGCCCGTACTCTAATGAAAAACTGTTTTTT. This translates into CASSLGPYSNEKLFF. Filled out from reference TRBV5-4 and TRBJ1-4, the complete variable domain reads ETGVTQSPTHLIKTRGQQVTLRCSSQSGHNTVSWYQQALGQGPQFIFQYYREEENGRGNFPPRFSGLQFPNYSSELNVNALELDDSALYLCASSLGPYSNEKLFFGSGTQLSVL.

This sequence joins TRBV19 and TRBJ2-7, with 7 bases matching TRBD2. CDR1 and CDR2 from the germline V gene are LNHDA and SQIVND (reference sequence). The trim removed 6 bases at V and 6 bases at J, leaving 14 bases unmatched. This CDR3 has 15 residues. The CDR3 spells CASRKKAGPGSEQYF. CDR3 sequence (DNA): TGTGCCAGTAGGAAGAAAGCGGGGCCGGGATCCGAGCAGTACTTC.

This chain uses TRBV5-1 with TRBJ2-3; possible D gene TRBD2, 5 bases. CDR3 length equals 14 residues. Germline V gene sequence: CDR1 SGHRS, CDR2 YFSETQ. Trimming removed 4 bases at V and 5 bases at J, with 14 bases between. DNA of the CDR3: TGCGCCAGCAGCCCTGAGGGTTGGCAAGATACGCAGTATTTT. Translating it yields CASSPEGWQDTQYF.

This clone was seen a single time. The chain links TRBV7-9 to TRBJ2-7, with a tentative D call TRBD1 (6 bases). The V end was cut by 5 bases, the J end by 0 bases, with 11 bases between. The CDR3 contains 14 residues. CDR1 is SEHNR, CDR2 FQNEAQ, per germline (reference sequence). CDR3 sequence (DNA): TGTGCCAGCAGCAACCGGGACACCTCCTACGAGCAGTACTTC. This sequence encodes CASSNRDTSYEQYF.

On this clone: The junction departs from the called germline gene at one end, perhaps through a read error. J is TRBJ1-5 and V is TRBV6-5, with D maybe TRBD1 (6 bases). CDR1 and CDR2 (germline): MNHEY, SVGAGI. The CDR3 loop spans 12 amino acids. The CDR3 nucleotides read TGTGCCAGCAGCGAGGGGGTATTGGGGAAGCTTTTT. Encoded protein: CASSEGVLGKLF.

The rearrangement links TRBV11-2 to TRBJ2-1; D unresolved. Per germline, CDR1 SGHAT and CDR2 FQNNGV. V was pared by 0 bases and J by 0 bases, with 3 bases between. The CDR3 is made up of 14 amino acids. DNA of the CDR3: TGTGCCAGCAGCTTAGAGCGCTCCTACAATGAGCAGTTCTTC. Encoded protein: CASSLERSYNEQFF. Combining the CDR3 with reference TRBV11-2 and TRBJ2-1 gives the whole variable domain EAGVAQSPRYKIIEKRQSVAFWCNPISGHATLYWYQQILGQGPKLLIQFQNNGVVDDSQLPKDRFSAERLKGVDSTLKIQPAKLEDSAVYLCASSLERSYNEQFFGPGTRLTVL.

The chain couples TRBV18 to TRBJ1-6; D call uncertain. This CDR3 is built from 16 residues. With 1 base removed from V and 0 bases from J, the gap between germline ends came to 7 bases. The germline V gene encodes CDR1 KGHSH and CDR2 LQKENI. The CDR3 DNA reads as TGTGCCAGCTCACCACAAGAGAGCTCCTATAATTCACCCCTCCACTTT. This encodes CASSPQESSYNSPLHF.

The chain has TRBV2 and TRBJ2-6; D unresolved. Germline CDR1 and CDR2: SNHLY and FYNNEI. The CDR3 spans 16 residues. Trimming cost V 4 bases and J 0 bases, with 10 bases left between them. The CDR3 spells CASSVGAVSGANVLTF. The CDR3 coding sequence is TGTGCCAGCAGTGTGGGCGCAGTCTCTGGGGCCAACGTCCTGACTTTC.

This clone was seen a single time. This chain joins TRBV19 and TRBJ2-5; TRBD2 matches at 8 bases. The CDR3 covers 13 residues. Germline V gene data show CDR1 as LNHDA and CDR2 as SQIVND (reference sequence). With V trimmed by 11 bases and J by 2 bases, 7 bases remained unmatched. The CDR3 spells CACGAGGQETQYF. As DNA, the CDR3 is TGTGCCTGCGGCGCGGGGGGTCAAGAGACCCAGTACTTC.

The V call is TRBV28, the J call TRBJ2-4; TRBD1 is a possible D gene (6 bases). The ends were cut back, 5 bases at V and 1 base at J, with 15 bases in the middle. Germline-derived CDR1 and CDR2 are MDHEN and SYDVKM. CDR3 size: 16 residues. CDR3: CASSLPGHPAKNIQYF. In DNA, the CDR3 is TGTGCCAGCAGTCTCCCGGGACACCCGGCCAAAAACATTCAGTACTTC.

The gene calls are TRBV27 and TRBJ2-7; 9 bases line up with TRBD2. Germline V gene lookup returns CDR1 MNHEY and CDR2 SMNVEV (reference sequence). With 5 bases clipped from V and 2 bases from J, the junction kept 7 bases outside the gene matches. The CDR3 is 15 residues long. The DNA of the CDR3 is TGTGCCAGCAGTAAACTAGCGGGCGACACCTACGAGCAGTACTTC. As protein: CASSKLAGDTYEQYF.

The CDR3 DNA follows: TGTGCCAGCAGTGCTAAGGATACGCAGTATTTT. Amino acid sequence: CASSAKDTQYF. The genes are TRBV2 and TRBJ2-3; unclear D gene. Germline CDR1 and CDR2: SNHLY and FYNNEI. The germline V and J ends were trimmed by 4 bases and 6 bases, with 5 bases remaining between them. The CDR3 sequence is 11 residues long.

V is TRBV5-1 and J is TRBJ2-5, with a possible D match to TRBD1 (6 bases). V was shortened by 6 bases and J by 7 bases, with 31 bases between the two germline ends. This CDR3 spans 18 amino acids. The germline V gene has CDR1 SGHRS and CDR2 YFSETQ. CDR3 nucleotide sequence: TGCGCCAGCACCCTAGCCCTGACAGGCAGTCGAGTAGTACGGACCCAGTACTTC. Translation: CASTLALTGSRVVRTQYF.

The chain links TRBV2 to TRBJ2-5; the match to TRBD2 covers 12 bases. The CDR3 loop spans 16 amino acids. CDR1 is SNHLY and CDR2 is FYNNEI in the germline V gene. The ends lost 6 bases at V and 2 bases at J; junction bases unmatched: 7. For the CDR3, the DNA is TGTGCCAGCAGGGCACTACTAGCGGGGGGACAAGAGACCCAGTACTTC. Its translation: CASRALLAGGQETQYF.

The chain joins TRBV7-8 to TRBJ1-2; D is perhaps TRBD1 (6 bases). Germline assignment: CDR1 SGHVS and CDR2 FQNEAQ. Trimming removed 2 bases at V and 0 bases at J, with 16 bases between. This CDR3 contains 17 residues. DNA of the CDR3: TGTGCCAGCAGCTTAATGGGGAAGGGGGTAGCTAACTATGGCTACACCTTC. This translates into CASSLMGKGVANYGYTF.

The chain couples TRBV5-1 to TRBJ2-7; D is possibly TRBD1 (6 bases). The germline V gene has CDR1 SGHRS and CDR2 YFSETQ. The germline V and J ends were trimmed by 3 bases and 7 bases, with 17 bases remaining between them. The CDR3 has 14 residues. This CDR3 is CASSYGDRSGEQYF. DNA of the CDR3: TGCGCCAGCAGCTACGGCGACAGGTCCGGGGAGCAGTACTTC.

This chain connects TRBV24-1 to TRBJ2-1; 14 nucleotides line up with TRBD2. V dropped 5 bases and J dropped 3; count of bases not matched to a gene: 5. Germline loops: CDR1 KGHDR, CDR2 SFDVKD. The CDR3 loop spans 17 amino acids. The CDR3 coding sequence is TGTGCCACCAGTGGTCCGGGACTAGCGGGGGACTACAATGAGCAGTTCTTC. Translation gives CATSGPGLAGDYNEQFF.

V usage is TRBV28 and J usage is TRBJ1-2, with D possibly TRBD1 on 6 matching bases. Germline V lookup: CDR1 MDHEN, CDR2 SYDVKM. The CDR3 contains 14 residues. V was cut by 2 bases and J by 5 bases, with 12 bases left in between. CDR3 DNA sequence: TGTGCCAGCAGTTTAGGCAGGGGTCAATATGGCTACACCTTC. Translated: CASSLGRGQYGYTF.

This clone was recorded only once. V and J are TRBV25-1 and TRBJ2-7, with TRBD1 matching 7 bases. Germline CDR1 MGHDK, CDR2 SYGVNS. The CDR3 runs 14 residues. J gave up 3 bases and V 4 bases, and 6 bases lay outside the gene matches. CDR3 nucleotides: TGTGCCAGCAGTGGCCGGACAGGCCGCTACGAGCAGTACTTC. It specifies CASSGRTGRYEQYF.

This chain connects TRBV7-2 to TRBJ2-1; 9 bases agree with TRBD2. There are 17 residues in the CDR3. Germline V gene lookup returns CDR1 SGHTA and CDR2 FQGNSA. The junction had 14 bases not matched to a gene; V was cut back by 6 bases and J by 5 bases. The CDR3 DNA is TGTGCCAGCAGATATAAGCGGGGGGTATATGAGCACAATGAGCAGTTCTTC. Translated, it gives CASRYKRGVYEHNEQFF.

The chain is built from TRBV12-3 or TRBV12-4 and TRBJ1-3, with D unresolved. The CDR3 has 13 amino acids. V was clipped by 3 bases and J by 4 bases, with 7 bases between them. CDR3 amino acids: CASSFYEGNTIYF. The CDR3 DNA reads TGTGCCAGCAGTTTTTATGAGGGAAACACCATATATTTT.

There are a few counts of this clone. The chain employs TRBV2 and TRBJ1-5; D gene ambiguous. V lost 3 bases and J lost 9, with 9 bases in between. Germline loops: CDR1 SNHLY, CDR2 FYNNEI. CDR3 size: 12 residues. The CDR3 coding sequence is TGTGCCAGCAGTGACTCCCTCGGGCCCCAGCATTTT. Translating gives CASSDSLGPQHF. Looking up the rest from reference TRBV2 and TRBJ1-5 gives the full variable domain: EPEVTQTPSHQVTQMGQEVILRCVPISNHLYFYWYRQILGQKVEFLVSFYNNEISEKSEIFDDQFSVERPDGSNFTLKIRSTKLEDSAMYFCASSDSLGPQHFGDGTRLSIL.

The CDR3 DNA sequence: TGTGCCAGCAGCGACCCCCACGACAACCGTAACTATGGCTACACCTTC. Its protein product is CASSDPHDNRNYGYTF. The chain recombines TRBV5-4 with TRBJ1-2; D remains unclear. This CDR3 region has 16 residues. The germline gives CDR1 SGHNT, CDR2 YYREEE (reference sequence). V was cut by 4 bases and J by 1 base, with 17 bases left in between.

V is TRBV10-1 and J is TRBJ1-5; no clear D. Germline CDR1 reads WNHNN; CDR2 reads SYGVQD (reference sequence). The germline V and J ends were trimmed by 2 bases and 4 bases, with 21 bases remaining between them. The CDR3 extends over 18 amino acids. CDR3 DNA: TGCGCCAGCAGTGAGCTTCGGACTCATTTCCGGTCAAATCAGCCCCAGCATTTT. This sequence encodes CASSELRTHFRSNQPQHF.

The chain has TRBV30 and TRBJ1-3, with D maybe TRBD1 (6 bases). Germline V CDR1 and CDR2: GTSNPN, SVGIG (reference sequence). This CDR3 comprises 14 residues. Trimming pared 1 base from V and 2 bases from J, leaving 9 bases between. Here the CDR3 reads CAWSGPGAGNTIYF. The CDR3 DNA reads TGTGCCTGGAGTGGTCCAGGGGCTGGAAACACCATATATTTT.